This T cell receptor (beta chain) was retrieved from a study of a mutant IDH1 vaccine in newly diagnosed glioma. Germline CDR1 SGHTA, CDR2 FQGNSA. The CDR3 has 15 residues. V was pared by 4 bases and J by 2 bases, with 14 bases between. Time point denoted: week 11, during vaccination. Vaccination comprised doses that each held 300 ug of mutant IDH1 20-mer peptide, plus topical imiquimod. Method: immunoSEQ multiplex PCR; TCRdb's copy keeps in-frame clones and lacks some. The sample has over 60,000 clones; around nine tenths are singletons. Note on this clone: Antigen unknown.

The source material was PBMCs, sampled from a glioma patient whose treatment included an IDH1 peptide vaccine. This TCR was recovered from a man aged 40-49 years with glioma. The chain recombines TRBV7-2 with TRBJ1-1; D is perhaps TRBD1 (5 bases). CDR3 bases: TGTGCCAGCAGCTCCTGGGGGGGTTTAAACACTGAAGCTTTCTTT. Encoded protein: CASSSWGGLNTEAFF.